The 22 T cell receptor beta chains reported below all come from one sample, sequenced in a study of shared clonotypes between healthy human individuals. The assay was immunoSEQ multiplex PCR, and TCRdb's table has in-frame clones only and misses some. The table lists fewer than 1.4 million clones, around 78% of them singletons. Input material: memory CD4+ T cells from PBMCs. The subset was: CD45RA-negative fraction. The receptors shown here come from a man between 18 and 29 years old in good health. Some clones in this sample may be carry-over from other donors' samples.

The table lists this clone with a few counts. The V gene is TRBV5-4, the J gene TRBJ1-1; no clear D. The CDR3 runs to 12 residues. Trimming took off 5 bases at V and 7 bases at J, with 12 bases between the two ends. The germline CDR1 and CDR2 sequences are SGHNT and YYREEE (reference sequence). The CDR3 sequence is CASSTTGGEAFF. The CDR3 coding sequence is TGTGCCAGCAGTACTACGGGCGGTGAAGCTTTCTTT.

This clone was observed a single time. This chain links TRBV4-2 with TRBJ2-5, with D tentatively TRBD2 (7 bases). With the DNA end fitting TRBJ2-7 better, the J assignment may be wrong. Germline CDR1 LGHNA, CDR2 YNFKEQ. This CDR3 has 15 amino acids. The CDR3 DNA reads as TGTGCCAGCAGCCAAGGGGAGGGGGAATACGCCGAGCAGTACTTC. Translated: CASSQGEGEYAEQYF.

V and J are TRBV28 and TRBJ2-1, with 7 bases fitting TRBD2. The CDR3 length is 16 residues. In germline, CDR1 is MDHEN, CDR2 SYDVKM. With 6 bases clipped from V and 2 bases from J, the junction kept 10 bases outside the gene matches. As DNA, the CDR3 is TGTGCCAGCAGGGATCTAGCGGCAAGCGCCTACAATGAGCAGTTCTTC. Amino acid sequence: CASRDLAASAYNEQFF.

The chain joins TRBV11-2 to TRBJ2-2; 11 bases are shared with TRBD2. V was pared by 3 bases and J by 4 bases, with 4 bases of the junction left unmatched. There are 16 residues in the CDR3. Per the germline V gene, CDR1 is SGHAT and CDR2 is FQNNGV. CDR3 amino acids: CASSLLAGGSTGELFF. The CDR3 nucleotides read TGTGCCAGCAGCTTGCTAGCGGGAGGATCCACCGGGGAGCTGTTTTTT.

The V and J genes are TRBV5-1 and TRBJ1-1, with D tentatively TRBD1 (5 bases). Germline CDR1 and CDR2: SGHRS and YFSETQ. The CDR3 has 15 amino acids. Trimming cost V 4 bases and J 3 bases, with 16 bases left between them. For the CDR3, the DNA is TGCGCCAGCAGCCGGGACGGGCCGGGGCACACTGAAGCTTTCTTT. This encodes CASSRDGPGHTEAFF.

This clone was seen just once. The chain recombines TRBV7-2 with TRBJ2-5; no clear D. The DNA end lines up better with TRBJ2-7; the J call may be wrong. CDR1 SGHTA and CDR2 FQGNSA come from the germline V gene. The CDR3 runs to 16 residues. As DNA, the CDR3 is TGTGCCAGCAGCTTGTCATCTGCAAGCGTTTACAACGAGCAGTACTTC. Its translation: CASSLSSASVYNEQYF.

This clone was recorded only once. The V gene is TRBV30, the J gene TRBJ2-1; 8 bases map to TRBD2. Germline lookup yields CDR1 GTSNPN and CDR2 SVGIG (reference sequence). The junction had 5 bases not matched to a gene; V was cut back by 0 bases and J by 4 bases. This CDR3 has 15 residues. The CDR3 DNA follows: TGTGCCTGGAGTGTACGCGGGAGGTCTTACAATGAGCAGTTCTTC. It translates to CAWSVRGRSYNEQFF.

The V gene is TRBV28, the J gene TRBJ2-7, with TRBD2 matching over 10 bases. Germline CDR1 MDHEN, CDR2 SYDVKM. The junction had 8 bases not matched to a gene; V was cut back by 5 bases and J by 1 base. CDR3 length: 16 residues. The CDR3 bases are TGTGCCAGCAGTCCCCACGGGACTAGCGTGTCCTACGAGCAGTACTTC. This gives the protein CASSPHGTSVSYEQYF.

V gene TRBV2 combines with J gene TRBJ2-5; D is possibly TRBD2 (5 bases). This CDR3 comprises 17 residues. Trimming stripped 2 bases from V and 4 bases from J, with 20 bases between. Germline CDR1 reads SNHLY; CDR2 reads FYNNEI. CDR3 bases: TGTGCCAGCAGTGAAAATTCGGGGAAGGGCTCGTTAGAGACCCAGTACTTC. It codes for CASSENSGKGSLETQYF.

The J gene is TRBJ1-2, the V gene TRBV19; TRBD1 is a possible D gene (6 bases). V was cut by 6 bases and J by 4 bases, with 12 bases left in between. CDR1 and CDR2 (germline): LNHDA, SQIVND (reference sequence). This CDR3 comprises 13 residues. The CDR3 nucleotides are TGTGCCAGTAGAACCAGGGGAACCTATGGCTACACCTTC. Its translation: CASRTRGTYGYTF.

The rearrangement uses TRBV5-1 and TRBJ2-7; 7 bases are shared with TRBD1. The germline CDR1 and CDR2 sequences are SGHRS and YFSETQ. The CDR3 runs to 14 residues. J was trimmed by 2 bases and V by 4 bases; bases with no gene match: 6. The CDR3 here is CASSPPGQTYEQYF. In DNA, the CDR3 is TGCGCCAGCAGCCCCCCGGGACAGACCTACGAGCAGTACTTC.

This clone was seen only a few times. This sample includes further DNA sequences coding for the same CDR3. The rearrangement uses TRBV7-9 and TRBJ2-5; TRBD2 agrees at 16 bases. Unmatched junction bases numbered 7, after V lost 4 bases and J lost 5 bases. This CDR3 has 17 amino acids. Per germline, CDR1 SEHNR and CDR2 FQNEAQ (reference sequence). CDR3 in DNA: TGTGCCAGCAGCTACCCGGGACTAGCGGGAGGGCGCGAGACCCAGTACTTC. It codes for CASSYPGLAGGRETQYF.

The genes are TRBV6-1 and TRBJ2-1; D not certain. CDR1 is MNHNS, CDR2 SASEGT, per germline. The V gene lost 0 bases and the J gene lost 5 bases, with 8 bases spanning the gap. The CDR3 has 14 residues. The CDR3 DNA follows: TGTGCCAGCAGTGAAGCGCTTGGGGACAATGAGCAGTTCTTC. Amino acids: CASSEALGDNEQFF.

Regarding this clone: This sequence may be a read error, since a much larger clone differs from it by one base. The same CDR3 is also encoded by other DNA sequences in this sample. The chain employs TRBV11-3 and TRBJ2-7; D gene ambiguous. Trimming took off 1 base at V and 4 bases at J, with 8 bases between the two ends. Germline lookup yields CDR1 SGHNT and CDR2 YENEEA. The CDR3 length is 13 residues. The CDR3 reads CASSLGGGYEQYF. The CDR3 DNA reads TGTGCCAGCAGCTTAGGGGGTGGTTACGAGCAGTACTTC.

The chain is built from TRBV23-1 and TRBJ1-2, with D possibly being TRBD1 (5 bases). TRBV23-1 is placed among ORFs of uncertain function. Deletions cut 3 bases from V and 6 bases from J, with 11 bases between. This CDR3 contains 13 residues. The CDR3 is CASSHLPGDGYTF. The CDR3 bases are TGCGCCAGCAGTCATCTTCCGGGGGATGGCTACACCTTC.

This sequence joins TRBV28 and TRBJ2-1, with D maybe TRBD1 (5 bases). The V end was cut by 4 bases, the J end by 8 bases, with 9 bases between. The germline V gene has CDR1 MDHEN and CDR2 SYDVKM. This CDR3 has 12 residues. Written as DNA, the CDR3 is TGTGCCAGCAGTTACAGGCTGGATGAGCAGTTCTTC. It codes for CASSYRLDEQFF.

V usage is TRBV6-1 and J usage is TRBJ2-7; 10 nucleotides line up with TRBD2. The V gene end was trimmed by 1 base and the J gene end by 4 bases; junction bases not matched to a gene: 10. The CDR3 runs to 17 residues. The germline V gene encodes CDR1 MNHNS and CDR2 SASEGT. For the CDR3, the DNA is TGTGCCAGCAGTGAAGGGGCCGTACTAGCGGGATGGTACGAGCAGTACTTC. This codes for CASSEGAVLAGWYEQYF.

The chain carries TRBV28 and TRBJ2-3, with D possibly TRBD1 on 6 matching bases. Germline V gives CDR1 MDHEN, CDR2 SYDVKM. The germline V and J ends were trimmed by 6 bases and 6 bases, with 13 bases remaining between them. The CDR3 is 13 amino acids. The CDR3 region is CASSLTTGDTQYF. The CDR3 coding sequence is TGTGCCAGCAGCTTGACTACAGGGGATACGCAGTATTTT.

The chain is built from TRBV28 and TRBJ2-7; D is perhaps TRBD2 (5 bases). The CDR3 spans 15 residues. The germline gives CDR1 MDHEN, CDR2 SYDVKM. V was clipped by 5 bases and J by 3 bases, with 17 bases between them. The CDR3 protein is CASSPADSKGYEQYF. In nucleotides, the CDR3 is TGTGCCAGCAGTCCAGCGGACTCTAAGGGCTACGAGCAGTACTTC.

In its sample, this clone was seen once. This chain links TRBV30 with TRBJ2-2, with TRBD1 matching 9 bases. The germline CDR1 and CDR2 sequences are GTSNPN and SVGIG (reference sequence). Unmatched junction bases numbered 4, after V lost 6 bases and J lost 5 bases. This CDR3 has 13 residues. In DNA, the CDR3 is TGTGCCTGCCAGGACAGGGGAACCGGGGAGCTGTTTTTT. Protein: CACQDRGTGELFF. Supplemented by reference TRBV30 and TRBJ2-2, the full variable domain reads SQTIHQWPATLVQPVGSPLSLECTVEGTSNPNLYWYRQAAGRGLQLLFYSVGIGQISSEVPQNLSASRPQDRQFILSSKKLLLSDSGFYLCACQDRGTGELFFGEGSRLTVL.

The chain carries TRBV27 and TRBJ1-2, with TRBD1 as a possible D gene (5 bases). CDR1 and CDR2 from the germline V gene are MNHEY and SMNVEV (reference sequence). Trimming left V 5 bases short and J 3 bases short, with 16 bases between. This CDR3 contains 15 residues. DNA of the CDR3: TGTGCCAGCAGTCTCAAGGGGAGGGGCGACTATGGCTACACCTTC. It yields the protein CASSLKGRGDYGYTF.

This clone was detected ten times or more. CDR3 sequence reads: CSVQAGVGNQPQHF. DNA of the CDR3: TGCAGCGTTCAGGCGGGGGTAGGCAATCAGCCCCAGCATTTT. V and J are TRBV29-1 and TRBJ1-5; maybe TRBD1 (5 bases). The CDR3 runs 14 residues. The V gene lost 5 bases and the J gene lost 2 bases, with 13 bases spanning the gap. CDR1 and CDR2 from the germline V gene are SQVTM and ANQGSEA.